The rows below give T cell receptor beta chains drawn from one sample of a study of blood T cell repertoires in COVID-19. TCRdb's copy holds only in-frame clones and misses some; the assay was immunoSEQ multiplex PCR. The table lists around 330,000 clones, about 87% of them singletons. Specimen: PBMCs or T cells enriched from blood (not recorded which). Receptor source: a woman younger than 35 who had recovered from COVID-19. Each CDR3 is given with its conserved first and last residue. The D gene is left open where the match is weak. Clone size appears in some rows only: once, few, many, or a class for an expanded clone.

clone size,V gene,CDR3 length,D gene,J gene,CDR3 protein,CDR3 DNA
-,TRBV7-2,14,-,TRBJ1-1,CASSWRGLSTEAFF,TGTGCCAGCAGCTGGCGGGGATTGAGCACTGAAGCTTTCTTT
-,TRBV24-1,16,TRBD1,TRBJ2-1,CATSDSYRGFYNEQFF,TGTGCCACCAGTGATTCCTACAGGGGGTTTTACAATGAGCAGTTCTTC
-,TRBV7-2,14,-,TRBJ1-1,CASSLDGRGTEAFF,TGTGCCAGCAGCTTAGACGGACGGGGCACTGAAGCTTTCTTT
-,TRBV10-1,22,-,TRBJ2-2,CASEMVGADPPKNRSHTGELFF,TGCGCCAGTGAGATGGTGGGGGCGGACCCCCCAAAGAATCGTTCGCACACCGGGGAGCTGTTTTTT
-,TRBV29-1,10,-,TRBJ1-1,CSADSDEAFF,TGCAGCGCTGACAGCGACGAAGCTTTCTTT
-,TRBV10-1,13,-,TRBJ1-5,CAGHGQGNQPQHF,TGCGCCGGACATGGGCAGGGGAACCAGCCCCAGCATTTT
-,TRBV12-3/TRBV12-4,13,-,TRBJ2-5,CASSPDTQETQYF,TGTGCCAGCAGCCCAGACACCCAAGAGACCCAGTACTTC
few,TRBV4-1,21,TRBD2,TRBJ2-7,CASSQGHGGLGLAGSPYEQYF,TGCGCCAGCAGCCAAGGGCACGGGGGGCTGGGGCTAGCGGGCTCACCATACGAGCAGTACTTC
-,TRBV5-4,13,-,TRBJ2-5,CASSLVNQETQYF,TGTGCCAGCAGCTTGGTCAACCAAGAGACCCAGTACTTC
-,TRBV6-5,16,TRBD2,TRBJ2-1,CASSYGGLAGEDEQFF,TGTGCCAGCAGTTACGGGGGACTAGCGGGAGAGGATGAGCAGTTCTTC
once,TRBV4-1,15,-,TRBJ2-1,CASSRDSRVYNEQFF,TGCGCCAGCAGCCGAGACAGTCGGGTTTACAATGAGCAGTTCTTC
-,TRBV7-2,16,TRBD2,TRBJ2-7,CASSPQGAGGSYEQYF,TGTGCCAGCAGCCCGCAGGGAGCGGGGGGTTCCTACGAGCAGTACTTC
-,TRBV28,14,-,TRBJ1-2,CASRADSLNYGYTF,TGTGCCAGCAGAGCCGACAGCCTTAACTATGGCTACACCTTC
-,TRBV7-3,15,-,TRBJ2-1,CASSSHPGSGYEQFF,TGTGCCAGCAGCTCACACCCCGGGAGTGGCTATGAGCAGTTCTTC
-,TRBV10-3,18,-,TRBJ1-2,CATWQGPEAFSMFYGYTF,TGTGCCACCTGGCAGGGGCCCGAGGCCTTTTCGATGTTTTACGGCTACACCTTC
few,TRBV7-2,12,-,TRBJ2-7,CASAADYYEQYF,TGTGCCAGCGCCGCGGATTACTACGAGCAGTACTTC
-,TRBV15,15,-,TRBJ1-2,CATSRDWGSGYGYTF,TGTGCCACCAGCAGAGATTGGGGTTCGGGGTATGGCTACACCTTC
-,TRBV27,14,-,TRBJ2-7,CASSLAPQGNEQYF,TGTGCCAGCAGTTTGGCTCCTCAGGGAAACGAGCAGTACTTC
-,TRBV9,13,-,TRBJ1-3,CASSVDRGNTIYF,TGTGCCAGCAGCGTAGACAGGGGAAACACCATATATTTT
-,TRBV27,14,-,TRBJ1-3,CASSPAGIGNTIYF,TGTGCCAGCAGCCCAGCAGGGATAGGAAACACCATATATTTT
-,TRBV7-9,17,TRBD1,TRBJ2-3,CASRWGGGQGAKDTQYF,TGTGCCAGCAGATGGGGCGGAGGGCAGGGGGCAAAAGATACGCAGTATTTT
-,TRBV19,13,TRBD2,TRBJ2-7,CASSIQGGFEQYF,TGTGCCAGTAGTATCCAGGGAGGGTTCGAGCAGTACTTC
-,TRBV7-9,14,-,TRBJ1-3,CASSLASSGNTIYF,TGTGCCAGCAGCTTAGCCAGCTCTGGAAACACCATATATTTT
-,TRBV5-6,16,-,TRBJ1-1,CASSLKQKRFYAEAFF,TGTGCCAGCAGCTTGAAACAGAAGAGATTTTATGCTGAAGCTTTCTTT
once,TRBV27,16,TRBD2,TRBJ2-1,CASSFFLAGGRYEQFF,TGTGCCAGCAGTTTCTTCCTGGCGGGAGGCCGATATGAGCAGTTCTTC
-,TRBV7-2,17,TRBD2,TRBJ2-7,CASSYPYSAGGVYEQYF,TGTGCCAGCAGCTACCCATATAGCGCGGGAGGGGTCTACGAGCAGTACTTC
-,TRBV30,16,-,TRBJ2-6,CAWRETGASGANVLTF,TGTGCCTGGAGAGAAACAGGCGCCTCTGGGGCCAACGTCCTGACTTTC
-,TRBV9,13,TRBD1,TRBJ1-6,CASSPDRVGPLHF,TGTGCCAGCAGCCCCGACAGGGTGGGACCCCTCCACTTT
-,TRBV2,16,TRBD1,TRBJ2-1,CASSVSAGQGNNEQFF,TGTGCCAGCAGTGTGTCCGCGGGACAGGGTAACAATGAGCAGTTCTTC
-,TRBV9,18,TRBD2,TRBJ2-3,CASSVVASGGPSTDTQYF,TGTGCCAGCAGCGTAGTGGCTAGCGGGGGCCCTAGCACAGATACGCAGTATTTT
-,TRBV5-4,16,TRBD2,TRBJ2-1,CASSQWAGGPINEQFF,TGTGCCAGCAGTCAATGGGCGGGGGGGCCTATCAATGAGCAGTTCTTC
-,TRBV7-2,17,-,TRBJ2-7,CASSPRGGLGVAYEQYF,TGTGCCAGCAGCCCGAGGGGGGGGCTAGGCGTAGCCTACGAGCAGTACTTC
-,TRBV7-3,13,-,TRBJ1-1,CASSITPGTEAFF,TGTGCCAGCAGCATCACCCCAGGGACTGAAGCTTTCTTT
few,TRBV28,15,TRBD1,TRBJ1-2,CASSPPGQGGRGYTF,TGTGCCAGCAGTCCCCCGGGACAGGGGGGAAGGGGCTACACCTTC
-,TRBV6-5,15,TRBD1,TRBJ1-4,CASSYDRQGWEKLFF,TGTGCCAGCAGTTACGACCGACAGGGATGGGAAAAACTGTTTTTT
-,TRBV2,15,TRBD2,TRBJ2-7,CASRVTSGGYYEQYF,TGTGCCAGCAGGGTAACTAGCGGGGGGTACTACGAGCAGTACTTC
-,TRBV19,13,-,TRBJ1-3,CASSIGVADTIYF,TGTGCCAGTAGTATCGGGGTTGCCGACACCATATATTTT
-,TRBV19,13,TRBD2,TRBJ2-2,CASRPRGAGELFF,TGTGCCAGTAGACCGCGGGGGGCCGGGGAGCTGTTTTTT